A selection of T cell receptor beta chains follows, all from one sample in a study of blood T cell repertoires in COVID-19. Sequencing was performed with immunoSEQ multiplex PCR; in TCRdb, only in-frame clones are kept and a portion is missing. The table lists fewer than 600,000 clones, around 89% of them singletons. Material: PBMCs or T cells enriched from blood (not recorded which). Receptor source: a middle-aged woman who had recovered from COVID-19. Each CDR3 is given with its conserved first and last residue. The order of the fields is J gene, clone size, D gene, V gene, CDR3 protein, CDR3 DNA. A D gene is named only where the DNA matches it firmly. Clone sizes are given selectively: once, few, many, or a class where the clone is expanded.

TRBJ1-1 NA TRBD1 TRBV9 CASSVVAGGFGTEAFF TGTGCCAGCAGCGTAGTGGCAGGGGGTTTCGGCACTGAAGCTTTCTTT
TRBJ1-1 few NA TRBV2 CASSEHLNTEAFF TGTGCCAGCAGTGAACACTTGAACACTGAAGCTTTCTTT
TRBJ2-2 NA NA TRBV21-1 CASRGLAAGELFF TGTGCCAGCAGAGGACTAGCCGCCGGGGAGCTGTTTTTT
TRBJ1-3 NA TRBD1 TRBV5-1 CASSLGGTEPFSGNTIYF TGCGCCAGCAGCTTGGGTGGGACAGAGCCCTTCTCTGGAAACACCATATATTTT
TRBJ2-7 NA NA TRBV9 CASSVDYNEQYF TGTGCCAGCAGCGTAGATTATAACGAGCAGTACTTC
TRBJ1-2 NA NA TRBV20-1 CSASSGNYGYTF TGCAGTGCTAGTTCAGGGAACTATGGCTACACCTTC
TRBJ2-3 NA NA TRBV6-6 CASSQSRGGRRDTQYF TGTGCCAGCAGTCAGTCCCGGGGTGGGAGAAGGGATACGCAGTATTTT
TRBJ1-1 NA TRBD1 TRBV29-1 CSVGQGKGTEAFF TGCAGCGTAGGACAGGGGAAAGGGACTGAAGCTTTCTTT
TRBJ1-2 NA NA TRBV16 CASSLKAPSPRDGYTF TGTGCCAGCAGCCTGAAGGCACCTTCCCCACGGGATGGCTACACCTTC
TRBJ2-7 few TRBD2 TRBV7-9 CASSLVGGGRDEQYF TGTGCCAGCAGCTTAGTCGGCGGCGGGAGAGACGAGCAGTACTTC
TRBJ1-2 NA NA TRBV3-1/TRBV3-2 CASSQDFGQPRRNYGYTF TGTGCCAGCAGCCAAGATTTTGGACAGCCTAGGCGGAACTATGGCTACACCTTC
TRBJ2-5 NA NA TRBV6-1 CASSEGGGRKEETQYF TGTGCCAGCAGTGAAGGTGGAGGCAGGAAGGAAGAGACCCAGTACTTC
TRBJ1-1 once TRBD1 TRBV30 CAVDRENTEAFF TGTGCCGTGGACAGGGAGAACACTGAAGCTTTCTTT
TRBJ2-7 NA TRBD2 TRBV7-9 CASSLYFSGDYEQYF TGTGCCAGCAGCTTATACTTTAGCGGGGACTACGAGCAGTACTTC
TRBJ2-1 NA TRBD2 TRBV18 CASSPTSGRARREQFF TGTGCCAGCTCACCTACTAGCGGGAGGGCACGTCGTGAGCAGTTCTTC
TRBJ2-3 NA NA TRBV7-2 CASSLTPGQQYF TGTGCCAGCAGCTTAACACCGGGACAGCAGTATTTT
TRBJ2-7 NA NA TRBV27 CASSTFRAGYEQYF TGTGCCAGCAGTACCTTCCGGGCGGGGTACGAGCAGTACTTC
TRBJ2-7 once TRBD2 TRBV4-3 CASSQDQLAVVYEQYF TGCGCCAGCAGCCAAGATCAACTAGCGGTTGTCTACGAGCAGTACTTC
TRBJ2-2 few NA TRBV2 CASSVEGGNPNTGELFF TGTGCCAGCAGTGTGGAGGGAGGAAACCCCAACACCGGGGAGCTGTTTTTT
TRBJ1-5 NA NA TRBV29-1 CSTCMGANQPQHF TGCAGCACCTGCATGGGGGCTAATCAGCCCCAGCATTTT
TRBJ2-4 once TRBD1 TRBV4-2 CASSQEVHTGQGKLAKNIQYF TGTGCCAGCAGCCAAGAGGTACACACCGGACAGGGAAAACTAGCCAAAAACATTCAGTACTTC
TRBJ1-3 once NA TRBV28 CASSLSAGFRRNTIYF TGTGCCAGCAGCTTATCCGCGGGCTTCCGGAGAAACACCATATATTTT
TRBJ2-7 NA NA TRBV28 CACEGESGEQYF TGTGCGTGCGAAGGAGAATCGGGGGAGCAGTACTTC
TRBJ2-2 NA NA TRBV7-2 CASSPPGVRTGELFF TGTGCCAGCAGCCCCCCAGGGGTTAGGACCGGGGAGCTGTTTTTT
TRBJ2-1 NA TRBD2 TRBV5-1 CASRMAPRGGGIYNEQFF TGCGCCAGCAGGATGGCCCCCCGGGGGGGAGGAATCTACAATGAGCAGTTCTTC
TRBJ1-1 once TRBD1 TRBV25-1 CASSELGQGMNTEAFF TGTGCCAGCAGTGAATTGGGACAGGGGATGAACACTGAAGCTTTCTTT
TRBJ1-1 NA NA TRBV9 CASSVGGAEAFF TGTGCCAGCAGCGTAGGGGGGGCTGAAGCTTTCTTT